The clone carrying this T cell receptor (beta chain) was counted a single time. Blood was sampled at baseline, cycle 4 day 1, and cycle 7 day 1. This sample was taken from a study of OX40 agonist ivuxolimab in advanced cancers. Study information: In three patients, partial responses were observed, one with hepatocellular carcinoma and two with cutaneous melanoma.

Produced via immunoSEQ multiplex PCR; TCRdb's table is partial and in-frame only. The profile covers tens of thousands of clones, with around 81% appearing a single time and 5.5% to 6% taken by the ten largest. The V gene lost 6 bases and the J gene lost 5 bases, with 13 bases spanning the gap. Germline V gene lookup returns CDR1 SEHNR and CDR2 FQNEAQ (reference sequence). This CDR3 region has 14 residues. This chain links TRBV7-9 with TRBJ1-4; perhaps TRBD1 as D (6 bases). This sequence was found in an adult with an advanced solid tumor such as melanoma, head and neck, liver or kidney cancer. The input for sequencing was CD4+ or CD8+ T cells sorted from blood, taken in a trial of the OX40 agonist ivuxolimab. CDR3 in DNA: TGTGCCAGCAGGGTCACAGGGATGAATGAAAAACTGTTTTTT. Protein sequence: CASRVTGMNEKLFF.